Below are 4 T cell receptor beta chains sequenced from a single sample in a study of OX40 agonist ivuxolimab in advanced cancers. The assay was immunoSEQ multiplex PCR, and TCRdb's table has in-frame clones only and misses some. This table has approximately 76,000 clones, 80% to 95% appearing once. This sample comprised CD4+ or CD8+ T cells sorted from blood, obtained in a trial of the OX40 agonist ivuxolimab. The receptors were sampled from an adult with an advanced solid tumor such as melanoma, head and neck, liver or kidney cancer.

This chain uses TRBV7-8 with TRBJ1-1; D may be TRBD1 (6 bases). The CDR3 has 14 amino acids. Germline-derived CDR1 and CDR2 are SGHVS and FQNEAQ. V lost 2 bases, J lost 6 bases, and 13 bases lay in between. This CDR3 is CASSLSPGGAEAFF. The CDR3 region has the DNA TGTGCCAGCAGCTTAAGCCCGGGGGGCGCTGAAGCTTTCTTT.

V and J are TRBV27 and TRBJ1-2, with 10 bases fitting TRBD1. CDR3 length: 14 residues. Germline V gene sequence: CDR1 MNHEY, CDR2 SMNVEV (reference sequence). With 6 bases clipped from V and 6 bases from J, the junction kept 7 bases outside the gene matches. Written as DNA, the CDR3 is TGTGCCAGCAGCTACATAGGGACAGGGGATGGCTACACCTTC. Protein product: CASSYIGTGDGYTF.

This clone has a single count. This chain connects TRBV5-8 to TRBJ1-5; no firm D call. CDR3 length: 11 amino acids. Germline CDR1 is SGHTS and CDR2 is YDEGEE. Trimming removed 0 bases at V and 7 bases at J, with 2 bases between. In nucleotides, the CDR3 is TGTGCCAGCAGCTTGGAACAGCCCCAGCATTTT. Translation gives CASSLEQPQHF.

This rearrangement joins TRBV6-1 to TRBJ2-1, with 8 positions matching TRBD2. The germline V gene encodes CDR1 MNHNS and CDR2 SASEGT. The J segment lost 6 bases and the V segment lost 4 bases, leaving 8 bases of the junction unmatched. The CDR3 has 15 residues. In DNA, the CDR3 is TGTGCCAGCAGTGCCACGAGCGGGGGCCCCAATGAGCAGTTCTTC. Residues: CASSATSGGPNEQFF.